Below, 15 T cell receptor beta chains from the same sample are listed, as sequenced in a study of control samples from healthy donors and cancer patients. The method was immunoSEQ multiplex PCR; TCRdb's version includes in-frame clones alone and lacks a portion of them. The sample includes about 95,000 clones, around four fifths of them seen just once. The sample consisted of blood. Receptors originate from a man aged 30 to 45 in good health.

This chain uses TRBV5-1 with TRBJ2-7, with 9 bases that match TRBD1. The CDR3 runs to 14 residues. V gave up 3 bases and J gave up 4 bases; unmatched junction bases: 5. The V gene's germline CDR1 is SGHRS and CDR2 YFSETQ. The CDR3 DNA follows: TGCGCCAGCAGCTCCGGGACAGGGCCATACGAGCAGTACTTC. It is translated as CASSSGTGPYEQYF.

The V call is TRBV30, the J call TRBJ1-6; no clear D gene. Germline V CDR1 and CDR2: GTSNPN, SVGIG (reference sequence). This CDR3 is built from 13 residues. V was shortened by 2 bases and J by 11 bases, with 13 bases between the two germline ends. CDR3 DNA sequence: TGTGCCTGGAGTTTGGACCTCGGGACACCCCTCCACTTT. As protein: CAWSLDLGTPLHF.

The rearrangement uses TRBV6-5 and TRBJ1-2, with 7 positions matching TRBD1. Losses at the gene ends were 8 bases for V and 7 bases for J; bases not matched to a gene: 10. Germline loops: CDR1 MNHEY, CDR2 SVGAGI. The CDR3 spans 13 residues. CDR3 nucleotides: TGTGCCAGCGCCCAACAGGGGAATAGTGGCTACACCTTC. Protein: CASAQQGNSGYTF.

This clone has only one observation. The chain has TRBV5-1 and TRBJ1-3; D possibly corresponds to TRBD1 (5 bases). Germline V gene sequence: CDR1 SGHRS, CDR2 YFSETQ. This CDR3 contains 15 residues. V lost 4 bases to trimming and J lost 2 bases, with 13 bases between them. The CDR3 region is CASSRDQGPGNTIYF. As DNA, the CDR3 is TGCGCCAGCAGCCGGGACCAGGGACCTGGAAACACCATATATTTT. Complete variable domain (other parts from reference TRBV5-1 and TRBJ1-3): KAGVTQTPRYLIKTRGQQVTLSCSPISGHRSVSWYQQTPGQGLQFLFEYFSETQRNKGNFPGRFSGRQFSNSRSEMNVSTLELGDSALYLCASSRDQGPGNTIYFGEGSWLTVV.

The chain employs TRBV6-5 and TRBJ2-5; 7 bases line up with TRBD1. V lost 5 bases to trimming and J lost 5 bases; unmatched junction nucleotides: 5. Germline V gives CDR1 MNHEY, CDR2 SVGAGI. The CDR3 length is 13 residues. CDR3 region: CASSPNRGETQYF. The CDR3 nucleotides read TGTGCCAGCAGTCCGAACAGGGGTGAGACCCAGTACTTC.

The chain links TRBV13 to TRBJ1-2; D not certain. The CDR3 spans 17 residues. Germline loops: CDR1 PRHDT, CDR2 FYEKMQ (reference sequence). The V end lost 4 bases, the J end lost 11 bases, and 29 bases lay between the germline ends. Written as DNA, the CDR3 is TGTGCCAGCAGCTCCAAGGTGACCGACCAGGCCCGATCTCGTTACACCTTC. The encoded protein is CASSSKVTDQARSRYTF.

This clone ranks as medium-sized. The CDR3 spells CASSFRDGNQPQHF. The CDR3 bases are TGTGCCAGCAGCTTCCGGGACGGCAATCAGCCCCAGCATTTT. The V call is TRBV5-5, the J call TRBJ1-5; tentatively, D is TRBD1 (5 bases). The CDR3 length is 14 residues. V lost 2 bases and J lost 2, with 8 bases in between. CDR1 and CDR2 (germline): SGHKS, YYEKEE (reference sequence).

Only one count was recorded for this clone. CDR3 nucleotides: TGTGCCAGCAGTCGTCTGGGACAGACAGGGATCGATCAGCCCCAGCATTTT. It yields the protein CASSRLGQTGIDQPQHF. V usage is TRBV6-6 and J usage is TRBJ1-5, with 7 nucleotides matching TRBD1. The CDR3 loop spans 17 amino acids. Germline V gene data show CDR1 as MNHNY and CDR2 as SVGAGI (reference sequence). V lost 5 bases, J lost 5 bases, and 15 bases stayed unmatched.

DNA for the CDR3: TGTGCCAGCAGCCCGGGGCGGGACGCCCAAGGGGCCCAGTACTTC. It specifies CASSPGRDAQGAQYF. The chain links TRBV7-7 to TRBJ2-5, with a weak D call TRBD2 (6 bases). The CDR3 has 15 amino acids. Germline loops: CDR1 SSHAT, CDR2 FNYEAQ (reference sequence). Trimming pared 5 bases from V and 9 bases from J, leaving 22 bases between.

CDR3 sequence (DNA): TGTGCCAGCTCATCAGGACAGGGGATAGGCACTGAAGCTTTCTTT. Translated: CASSSGQGIGTEAFF. The chain recombines TRBV18 with TRBJ1-1, with 9 bases matching TRBD1. Germline V gene sequence: CDR1 KGHSH, CDR2 LQKENI. The junction had 8 bases not matched to a gene; V was cut back by 5 bases and J by 4 bases. The CDR3 spans 15 residues.

The CDR3 DNA sequence: TGTGCCAGCAGCGTAGAAGGCAGGGGAAACTATGGCTACACCTTC. It encodes CASSVEGRGNYGYTF. The chain combines TRBV9 with TRBJ1-2; TRBD1 is a possible D gene (6 bases). V was shortened by 0 bases and J by 2 bases, with 11 bases between the two germline ends. Germline CDR1 SGDLS, CDR2 YYNGEE. CDR3 size: 15 residues.

The rearrangement uses TRBV18 and TRBJ2-7, with 7 bases lining up with TRBD1. V dropped 5 bases and J dropped 2; count of bases not matched to a gene: 9. CDR1 and CDR2 from the germline V gene are KGHSH and LQKENI. The CDR3 is made up of 15 amino acids. The CDR3 DNA sequence: TGTGCCAGCTCATCGACCCGGGACAGTCCCTACGAGCAGTACTTC. As protein: CASSSTRDSPYEQYF.

The chain carries TRBV7-2 and TRBJ1-5; no firm D call. This CDR3 is 13 amino acids long. With 5 bases removed from V and 9 bases from J, the gap between germline ends came to 14 bases. Germline V gene lookup returns CDR1 SGHTA and CDR2 FQGNSA. CDR3 sequence reads: CASSPSPGSPQHF. In nucleotides, the CDR3 is TGTGCCAGCAGCCCCTCGCCCGGTTCGCCCCAGCATTTT.

This clone showed up just once. The V gene is TRBV15, the J gene TRBJ1-3; the D is unclear. The V end lost 0 bases, the J end lost 2 bases, and 11 bases lay between the germline ends. Germline CDR1 reads LNHNV; CDR2 reads YYDKDF (reference sequence). This CDR3 spans 16 amino acids. CDR3 sequence reads: CATSREAPGAGNTIYF. The CDR3 nucleotides are TGTGCCACCAGCAGAGAGGCCCCAGGCGCTGGAAACACCATATATTTT.

The CDR3 region has the DNA TGCGCCAGCAGCCAGGGGGACAGGAGCTCTGGAAACACCATATATTTT. It yields the protein CASSQGDRSSGNTIYF. The chain links TRBV5-1 to TRBJ1-3; 8 bases are shared with TRBD1. Germline CDR1 SGHRS, CDR2 YFSETQ. This CDR3 region has 16 residues. V was pared by 4 bases and J by 0 bases, with 6 bases of the junction left unmatched.